The T cell receptor (beta chain) described here comes from a study of blood T cell repertoires in COVID-19. For the study at large: Samples came from the United States, Italy and Spain, spanning acute and convalescent COVID-19.

Clones were read by immunoSEQ multiplex PCR, and TCRdb kept only the in-frame ones, dropping some. This sample has about 87,000 clones, with around 87% found just once. CDR3 length equals 17 residues. CDR1 SGDLS and CDR2 YYNGEE come from the germline V gene. V was shortened by 4 bases and J by 7 bases, with 24 bases between the two germline ends. The TCR sequence derives from a human donor with acute or convalescent COVID-19. The donor label of this sample is uncertain. The specimen was peripheral blood. V gene TRBV9 combines with J gene TRBJ1-3; TRBD1 might be the D (6 bases). The CDR3 is CASSRGAHRERLNTIYF. The CDR3 DNA reads as TGTGCCAGCAGCAGAGGAGCCCACAGGGAACGACTCAACACCATATATTTT.